The clone carrying this T cell receptor beta chain was seen a single time. For TCR beta, libraries came from quantitative 5'-RACE with molecular barcodes. MiXCR, run by TCRdb on the 5' RACE reads, gives a single entry per CDR3 protein. The top ten clones hold approximately 16% of a sample with about 160,000 distinct CDR3 sequences, 44% of them seen once. The data originate from a study of CD8 T cells in ankylosing spondylitis. This CDR3 is 15 amino acids long. Germline V CDR1 and CDR2: MNHEY, SVGAGI. Trimming stripped 0 bases from V and 8 bases from J, with 14 bases between. The V and J genes are TRBV6-5 and TRBJ2-1, with a tentative D call TRBD2 (8 bases). The sequence was collected from a male donor with ankylosing spondylitis. The sequenced sample was synovial fluid, either unsorted or a sorted T cell fraction (not recorded which). The DNA for the CDR3 is TGTGCCAGCAGTTACTCACCGGGAGGGGGCTATGAGCAGTTCTTC. Translation gives CASSYSPGGGYEQFF.